This TCR beta chain was sequenced during a study of lymphopenia after photon versus proton radiotherapy (dated by TCRdb to about 2019). With respect to the entire study: In patients with gastrointestinal tumors who developed high-grade lymphopenia, the study compared the immunological effects of photon radiation therapy with those of proton radiation therapy. A cohort of approximately 20 patients with gastrointestinal tumors who received either photon or proton therapy and subsequently developed lymphopenia was included. The study was designed to characterize how the impact on the immune system differs between the two radiation modalities.

The library was made by the immunoSEQ multiplex PCR assay. Deep sequencing of rearranged TCR beta loci, alongside multiparametric flow cytometry, was used to profile T cell repertoires. TCRdb limited this immuneACCESS table to in-frame rearrangements with V and J called. A share of clones is missing; checked studies link under half to unresolved V genes, and the rest is unexplained. Here the sample has tens of thousands of clones; roughly nine tenths occur a single time. The ten largest clones represent around 0.81% of the sample. From cysteine to phenylalanine, the CDR3 is 14 amino acids long. Solely the CDR3 DNA is kept, with 42 bases framed from the first base. V ends up 8 bases short and J 3 bases short, with an unmatched junction base count of 9. According to the germline V gene, CDR1 reads SNHLY and CDR2 reads FYNNEI. On the study overall, not on this receptor specifically: After the lymphocyte count nadir, repertoires from photon-treated patients showed oligoclonal expansion, particularly of CD8+ Temra cells, and this expansion drove the decline in diversity. Relative stability during treatment was observed in proton-treated patients, whereas loss of naive T cells and TCR diversity and gain of effector/memory populations were observed in photon-treated patients. Across the cohort, a larger post-nadir drop in TCR diversity was inversely correlated with overall survival time among patients who died. The survival association was assessed only in patients who died, and better survival with proton therapy was presented by the authors as a possibility rather than a demonstrated result.

On this clone: It has no known antigen specificity. The record has no base qualities; no much larger clone is one base away.

The receptor chain draws on TRBV2 and TRBJ2-7; TRBD1 lines up with 8 middle nucleotides. The sample was peripheral blood, taken from a patient treated with photon-based radiotherapy. The clonotype comes from a woman aged 50 to 65 with cholangiocarcinoma. CDR3 sequence: CASAGTGGYYEQYF. The nucleotide sequence is given as TGTGCCAGCGCCGGGACAGGCGGCTACTACGAGCAGTACTTC.